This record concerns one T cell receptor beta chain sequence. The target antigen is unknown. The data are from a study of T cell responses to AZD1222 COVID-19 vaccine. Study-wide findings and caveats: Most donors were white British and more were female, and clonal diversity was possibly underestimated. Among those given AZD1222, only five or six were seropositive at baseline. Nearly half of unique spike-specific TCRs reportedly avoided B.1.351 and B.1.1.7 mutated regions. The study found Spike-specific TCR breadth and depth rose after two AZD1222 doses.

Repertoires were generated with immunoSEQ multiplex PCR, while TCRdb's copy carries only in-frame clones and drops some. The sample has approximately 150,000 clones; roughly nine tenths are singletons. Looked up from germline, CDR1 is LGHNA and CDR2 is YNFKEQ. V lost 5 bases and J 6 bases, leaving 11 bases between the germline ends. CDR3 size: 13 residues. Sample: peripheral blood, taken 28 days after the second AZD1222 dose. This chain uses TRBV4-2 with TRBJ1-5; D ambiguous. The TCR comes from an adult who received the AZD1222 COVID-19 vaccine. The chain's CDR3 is CASSSDTGQPQHF. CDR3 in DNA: TGTGCCAGCAGCTCTGATACGGGTCAGCCCCAGCATTTT.